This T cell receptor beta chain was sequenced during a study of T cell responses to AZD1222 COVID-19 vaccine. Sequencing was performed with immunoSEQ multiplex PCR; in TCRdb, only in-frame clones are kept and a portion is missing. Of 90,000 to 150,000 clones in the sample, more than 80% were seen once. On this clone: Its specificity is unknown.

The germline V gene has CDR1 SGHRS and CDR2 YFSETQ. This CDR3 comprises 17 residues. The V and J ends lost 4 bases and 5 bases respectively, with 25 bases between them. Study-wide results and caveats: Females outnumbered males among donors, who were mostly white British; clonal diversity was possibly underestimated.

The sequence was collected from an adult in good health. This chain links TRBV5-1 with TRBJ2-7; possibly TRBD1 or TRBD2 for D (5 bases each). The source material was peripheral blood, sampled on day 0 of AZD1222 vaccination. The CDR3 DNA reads TGCGCCAGCAGCCCGCTACCCAGGGCCCTGGGGGACGACGAGCAGTACTTC. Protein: CASSPLPRALGDDEQYF.